These 9 T cell receptor beta chains came from one sample sequenced in a study of T cell responses to AZD1222 COVID-19 vaccine. TCRdb's copy holds only in-frame clones and misses some; the assay was immunoSEQ multiplex PCR. The table shows about 130,000 clones, with around 90% occurring only once. The starting material was peripheral blood, obtained 28 days after the second AZD1222 dose. Every receptor here comes from an adult who received the AZD1222 COVID-19 vaccine.

CDR3 sequence reads: CASSLGTAYGYTF. CDR3 in DNA: TGTGCCAGCAGCTTGGGGACGGCCTATGGCTACACCTTC. The chain carries TRBV5-6 and TRBJ1-2; no clear D. Trimming removed 0 bases from V and 4 bases from J, with 7 bases in between. The CDR3 is made up of 13 amino acids. Germline loops: CDR1 SGHDT, CDR2 YYEEEE.

V and J are TRBV6-4 and TRBJ2-1; D call uncertain. CDR1 and CDR2 (germline): MRHNA, SNTAGT. The CDR3 is made up of 12 amino acids. Trimming stripped 3 bases from V and 15 bases from J, with 15 bases between. CDR3 DNA sequence: TGTGCCAGCAGTGAAGGAAAGACCCAGCTGTTCTTC. Its protein is CASSEGKTQLFF.

This chain joins TRBV10-3 and TRBJ2-2, with 8 bases matching TRBD2. CDR1 and CDR2 from the germline V gene are ENHRY and SYGVKD. This CDR3 comprises 14 residues. With 6 bases clipped from V and 5 bases from J, the junction kept 5 bases outside the gene matches. The DNA for the CDR3 is TGTGCCATCAGGAGGATAGCGGGGACCGGGGAGCTGTTTTTT. Translated: CAIRRIAGTGELFF.

The rearrangement uses TRBV7-9 and TRBJ2-3; D is uncertain. Germline loops: CDR1 SEHNR, CDR2 FQNEAQ (reference sequence). V was clipped by 6 bases and J by 2 bases, with 3 bases between them. The CDR3 has 11 amino acids. CDR3 region: CASSNTDTQYF. CDR3 DNA: TGTGCCAGCAGTAACACAGATACGCAGTATTTT.

The chain combines TRBV2 with TRBJ1-6, with D possibly matching TRBD1 (5 bases). This CDR3 is 14 amino acids long. Germline CDR1 is SNHLY and CDR2 is FYNNEI. V gave up 8 bases and J gave up 4 bases, with 12 bases separating them. Written as DNA, the CDR3 is TGTGCCAGCGGTCCGGGACCGTATAATTCACCCCTCCACTTT. This translates into CASGPGPYNSPLHF. The entire variable domain, with the rest obtained from reference TRBV2 and TRBJ1-6, is as follows: EPEVTQTPSHQVTQMGQEVILRCVPISNHLYFYWYRQILGQKVEFLVSFYNNEISEKSEIFDDQFSVERPDGSNFTLKIRSTKLEDSAMYFCASGPGPYNSPLHFGNGTRLTVT.

V and J are TRBV9 and TRBJ2-1; TRBD2 aligns across 9 bases. J lost 2 bases, V lost 3 bases, and 6 bases had no gene match. The CDR3 extends over 16 amino acids. CDR1 and CDR2 (germline): SGDLS, YYNGEE. CDR3 residues: CASSAGGGVTYNEQFF. CDR3 nucleotide sequence: TGTGCCAGCAGCGCCGGCGGGGGGGTAACCTACAATGAGCAGTTCTTC.

The chain joins TRBV7-3 to TRBJ2-1; 8 bases are a match to TRBD1. J lost 4 bases, V lost 4 bases, and 6 bases had no gene match. Germline lookup yields CDR1 SGHTA and CDR2 FQGTGA. There are 15 residues in the CDR3. DNA of the CDR3: TGTGCCAGCAGCTATGGACAGGGACGATACAATGAGCAGTTCTTC. It codes for CASSYGQGRYNEQFF.

The chain carries TRBV7-2 and TRBJ1-5; D unclear. In germline, CDR1 is SGHTA, CDR2 FQGNSA. Trimming cost V 6 bases and J 11 bases, with 14 bases left between them. This CDR3 is 12 amino acids long. For the CDR3, the DNA is TGTGCCAGCAGTTCGACCAGTGGGGCCCAGCATTTT. Translation: CASSSTSGAQHF. The full variable domain, in which reference TRBV7-2 and TRBJ1-5 provide the parts outside the CDR3, is GAGVSQSPSNKVTEKGKDVELRCDPISGHTALYWYRQSLGQGLEFLIYFQGNSAPDKSGLPSDRFSAERTGGSVSTLTIQRTQQEDSAVYLCASSSTSGAQHFGDGTRLSIL.

CDR3 amino acids: CASSLAGGTGSYNEQFF. CDR3 coding DNA: TGTGCCAGCAGCTTAGCGGGAGGAACTGGCTCCTACAATGAGCAGTTCTTC. The chain is built from TRBV7-8 and TRBJ2-1; a weak D match, TRBD2 (6 bases). The ends were cut back, 0 bases at V and 0 bases at J, with 12 bases in the middle. The CDR3 runs 17 residues. The V gene's germline CDR1 is SGHVS and CDR2 FQNEAQ.